The 20 T cell receptor beta chains given below trace back to one sample, sequenced in a study of T-cell memory formation after mild COVID-19. TCRdb reanalysed the 5' RACE reads using MiXCR and keeps one entry per CDR3 protein. The table has hundreds of thousands of distinct CDR3 sequences, 20% to 30% seen once; the top ten hold 13%. Input material: PBMCs or a T cell subset sorted from them (not recorded which). These receptor sequences come from an adult woman who had mild COVID-19 (a few samples of this study predate the infection). Cell type and time point are not known.

This clonotype has only one observation. The chain is built from TRBV24-1 and TRBJ2-3; 7 nucleotides line up with TRBD1. V lost 4 bases, J lost 5 bases, and 8 bases stayed unmatched. The CDR3 consists of 15 residues. CDR1 is KGHDR and CDR2 is SFDVKD in the germline V gene. This CDR3 reads CATSDRDSHRDTQYF. Here the CDR3 DNA reads TGTGCCACCAGTGACCGGGACAGTCATCGAGATACGCAGTATTTT.

The rearrangement joins TRBV6-2 or TRBV6-3 to TRBJ1-1, with a tentative D call TRBD1 (6 bases). This CDR3 comprises 13 residues. V was clipped by 6 bases and J by 8 bases, with 16 bases between them. Germline V gene data show CDR1 as MNHEY and CDR2 as SVGEGT. This CDR3 is CASRASGGGEAFF. CDR3 DNA: TGTGCCAGCAGGGCCTCTGGGGGCGGAGAAGCTTTCTTT.

This clonotype came up a few times. The chain employs TRBV5-1 and TRBJ1-1; D gene ambiguous. CDR3 length equals 17 residues. From germline, CDR1 is SGHRS and CDR2 YFSETQ. V gave up 0 bases and J gave up 4 bases, with 19 bases separating them. The CDR3 bases are TGCGCCAGCAGCTTGGTGTCTGGTAGGGTCGCGGCCACTGAAGCTTTCTTT. It translates to CASSLVSGRVAATEAFF.

This chain uses TRBV12-3 or TRBV12-4 with TRBJ2-1, with a tentative D call TRBD1 (6 bases). V lost 5 bases to trimming and J lost 5 bases, with 13 bases between them. The CDR3 is 14 residues long. The CDR3 DNA reads TGTGCCAGCAGTCGCCGGGACACAAACAATGAGCAGTTCTTC. Its translation is CASSRRDTNNEQFF.

This clonotype was detected only a few times. This chain joins TRBV10-3 and TRBJ2-5; 9 nucleotides line up with TRBD1. V was clipped by 10 bases and J by 7 bases; unmatched bases: 19. Germline V gives CDR1 ENHRY, CDR2 SYGVKD. This CDR3 spans 16 amino acids. In nucleotides, the CDR3 is TGTGCCACCGCTAACAATCCGGGACAGGGAATGGGGACCCAGTACTTC. Amino acids: CATANNPGQGMGTQYF.

This clonotype occurred once. The rearrangement uses TRBV18 and TRBJ2-3; 7 nucleotides match TRBD1. Trimming cost V 3 bases and J 1 base; bases outside gene matches: 19. Germline-derived CDR1 and CDR2 are KGHSH and LQKENI. The CDR3 spans 20 residues. The CDR3 bases are TGTGCCAGCTCACCCCACCCCACGACAGGGACCCCAAATGGCACAGATACGCAGTATTTT. Amino acid sequence: CASSPHPTTGTPNGTDTQYF.

The table lists this clonotype with a count of one. The chain has TRBV6-6 and TRBJ2-1, with a tentative D call TRBD2 (5 bases). CDR1 is MNHNY, CDR2 SVGAGI, per germline (reference sequence). CDR3 size: 14 residues. Trimming pared 0 bases from V and 6 bases from J, leaving 9 bases between. CDR3 protein: CASSYSIRGNEQFF. In DNA, the CDR3 is TGTGCCAGCAGTTACTCTATACGGGGCAATGAGCAGTTCTTC.

This clonotype was observed a handful of times. This rearrangement joins TRBV11-3 to TRBJ2-1; weak D call: TRBD1 (6 bases). V shed 2 bases and J shed 4 bases, with 12 bases lying between them. The CDR3 has 15 amino acids. Germline CDR1 and CDR2: SGHNT and YENEEA. CDR3 residues: CASSLSTGKYNEQFF. CDR3 in DNA: TGTGCCAGCAGCTTAAGTACAGGGAAGTACAATGAGCAGTTCTTC.

In this sample, this clonotype turned up a few times. The chain joins TRBV7-2 to TRBJ2-5; D possibly corresponds to TRBD2 (6 bases). Germline V gene sequence: CDR1 SGHTA, CDR2 FQGNSA. Trimming left V 7 bases short and J 0 bases short, with 21 bases between. This CDR3 region has 17 residues. The CDR3 DNA sequence: TGTGCCAGCACCTCGTCCCCTAGCGAGCCGTACCAAGAGACCCAGTACTTC. The encoded protein is CASTSSPSEPYQETQYF.

This sequence joins TRBV6-2 or TRBV6-3 and TRBJ2-7, with D tentatively TRBD1 (5 bases). The CDR3 is 16 amino acids. Trimming took off 6 bases at V and 4 bases at J, with 22 bases between the two ends. From germline, CDR1 is MNHEY and CDR2 SVGEGT. Here the CDR3 reads CASSSPSWGGLYEQYF. Written as DNA, the CDR3 is TGTGCCAGCAGCTCCCCGTCGTGGGGCGGCTTGTACGAGCAGTACTTC.

This clonotype has just a few counts. The gene calls are TRBV29-1 and TRBJ2-7; D tentatively reads TRBD1 or TRBD2 (6 bases each). This CDR3 is 12 amino acids long. The germline V gene encodes CDR1 SQVTM and CDR2 ANQGSEA. Trimming stripped 3 bases from V and 3 bases from J, with 9 bases between. The CDR3 is CSVDGGGYEQYF. The CDR3 DNA sequence: TGCAGCGTTGATGGAGGGGGCTACGAGCAGTACTTC.

The V gene is TRBV7-9, the J gene TRBJ2-3; D is possibly TRBD2 (5 bases). CDR3 size: 13 residues. The germline V gene has CDR1 SEHNR and CDR2 FQNEAQ (reference sequence). V lost 7 bases and J lost 3, with 11 bases in between. The CDR3 sequence is CASNNRGTDTQYF. The CDR3 nucleotides read TGTGCCAGCAATAACAGAGGGACAGATACGCAGTATTTT. Full variable domain (missing parts from reference TRBV7-9 and TRBJ2-3): DTGVSQNPRHKITKRGQNVTFRCDPISEHNRLYWYRQTLGQGPEFLTYFQNEAQLEKSRLLSDRFSAERPKGSFSTLEIQRTEQGDSAMYLCASNNRGTDTQYFGPGTRLTVL.

This clonotype has only a few counts. The V call is TRBV6-6, the J call TRBJ1-4, with 7 bases lining up with TRBD1. V was pared by 7 bases and J by 8 bases, with 7 bases of the junction left unmatched. This CDR3 contains 13 residues. Germline V gives CDR1 MNHNY, CDR2 SVGAGI (reference sequence). As DNA, the CDR3 is TGTGCCAGCACGAGGGGGCTTGGGGAAAAACTGTTTTTT. This translates into CASTRGLGEKLFF.

This rearrangement joins TRBV7-9 to TRBJ2-2; D call uncertain. The CDR3 is 16 residues long. Germline-derived CDR1 and CDR2 are SEHNR and FQNEAQ (reference sequence). Trimming cost V 5 bases and J 5 bases, with 18 bases left between them. The CDR3 bases are TGTGCCAGCAGCCAGGCTCTCACCTCGGTTACCGGGGAGCTGTTTTTT. Translated, it gives CASSQALTSVTGELFF.

This clonotype was counted only a few times. The rearrangement links TRBV5-1 to TRBJ1-1, with D tentatively TRBD1 (6 bases). Per germline, CDR1 SGHRS and CDR2 YFSETQ. Trimming took off 4 bases at V and 7 bases at J, with 14 bases between the two ends. This CDR3 has 13 amino acids. CDR3 DNA: TGCGCCAGCAGCCCCGGACAGAGTTATGAAGCTTTCTTT. The encoded protein is CASSPGQSYEAFF.

The rearrangement joins TRBV12-3 or TRBV12-4 to TRBJ2-2, with a weak D call TRBD2 (5 bases). Between the trimmed V and J ends, which lost 2 bases and 6 bases, there was a span of 16 bases. The CDR3 contains 16 residues. This CDR3 reads CASSLMRLRVAGELFF. Here the CDR3 DNA reads TGTGCCAGCAGTTTAATGAGGTTGAGGGTCGCCGGGGAGCTGTTTTTT.

This chain connects TRBV24-1 to TRBJ2-7; TRBD1 matches 11 bases. The junction had 9 bases not matched to a gene; V was cut back by 7 bases and J by 5 bases. Looked up from germline, CDR1 is KGHDR and CDR2 is SFDVKD. This CDR3 has 15 residues. CDR3 DNA sequence: TGTGCCACCAGCCACCCGGGACAGGGGGATGACGAGCAGTACTTC. This gives the protein CATSHPGQGDDEQYF.

The chain links TRBV12-3 or TRBV12-4 to TRBJ2-1, with no clear D. This CDR3 comprises 13 residues. V lost 7 bases to trimming and J lost 4 bases, with 11 bases between them. CDR3 loop: CASNFDQYNEQFF. The CDR3 DNA reads as TGTGCCAGCAATTTCGACCAGTACAATGAGCAGTTCTTC.

This clonotype was picked up a small number of times. The rearrangement joins TRBV5-1 to TRBJ1-3; perhaps TRBD1 as D (6 bases). CDR3 length: 16 residues. Per germline, CDR1 SGHRS and CDR2 YFSETQ. Deletions cut 4 bases from V and 0 bases from J, with 14 bases between. CDR3: CASSPGHQNSGNTIYF. Written as DNA, the CDR3 is TGCGCCAGCAGCCCGGGACACCAAAACTCTGGAAACACCATATATTTT.

This clonotype was counted between two and nine times. The chain links TRBV5-5 to TRBJ2-5; possible D gene TRBD1, 6 bases. Germline assignment: CDR1 SGHKS and CDR2 YYEKEE (reference sequence). CDR3 length equals 16 residues. The V end lost 5 bases, the J end lost 1 base, and 18 bases lay between the germline ends. CDR3 protein: CASRLTTNRVQETQYF. For the CDR3, the DNA is TGTGCCAGCAGATTAACGACAAACAGGGTCCAAGAGACCCAGTACTTC.